This T cell receptor beta chain was profiled in a study of shared clonotypes between healthy human individuals. Study-wide results and caveats: Rarefaction showed that sequencing of sorted subsets was incomplete (despite large depth).

The method was immunoSEQ multiplex PCR; TCRdb's version includes in-frame clones alone and lacks a portion of them. The table includes over a million clones, around 95% detected once. Points on this clone: What it binds is unknown.

The V gene's germline CDR1 is KGHSH and CDR2 LQKENI. Deletions cut 9 bases from V and 0 bases from J, with 11 bases between. This CDR3 spans 14 amino acids. The J gene is TRBJ2-2, the V gene TRBV18; possibly TRBD1 or TRBD2 for D (5 bases each). The material sequenced was naive CD4+ T cells sorted from blood. Subset specified: CD45RA+ positively selected. The TCR originated in a man younger than 45 in good health. The chain's CDR3 is CASTGTANTGELFF. DNA for the CDR3: TGTGCCAGTACCGGGACGGCGAACACCGGGGAGCTGTTTTTT.